This entry features one T cell receptor beta chain sequence. Its antigen is not identified. The protocol was immunoSEQ multiplex PCR, while the TCRdb copy is restricted to in-frame clones and leaves out a portion. The sample carries tens of thousands of clones, approximately 91% recorded once. This entry comes from a study of identifying expanded T cells in peripheral blood. Study-wide findings and caveats: Over about two and four weeks, about 15 and 19 clones changed, versus approximately 1.2 between replicates. Across healthy donors, higher total template counts meant significantly greater approximately 2-week count variance.

V was cut by 2 bases and J by 0 bases, with 19 bases left in between. This CDR3 contains 18 residues. Germline CDR1 and CDR2: SGDLS and YYNGEE. Collection occurred without any documented infections or immune events in donors. The origin of this receptor is a person between 18 and 75 years old in good health. The chain has TRBV9 and TRBJ2-3; TRBD2 is a possible D gene (5 bases). Sequencing was done on a sample of blood. CDR3 bases: TGTGCCAGCAGCGTCCTCCCTGGAGGACTCCCTAGCACAGATACGCAGTATTTT. This translates into CASSVLPGGLPSTDTQYF. The entire variable domain, with the rest obtained from reference TRBV9 and TRBJ2-3, is as follows: DSGVTQTPKHLITATGQRVTLRCSPRSGDLSVYWYQQSLDQGLQFLIQYYNGEERAKGNILERFSAQQFPDLHSELNLSSLELGDSALYFCASSVLPGGLPSTDTQYFGPGTRLTVL.